This paragraph covers one T cell receptor (beta chain) sequence. Its antigen remains unidentified. Germline CDR1 and CDR2: LGHNA and YNFKEQ. The ends were cut back, 5 bases at V and 3 bases at J, with 8 bases in the middle. The CDR3 sequence is 14 residues long. Every contributor of samples was a Caucasian grown-up residing in Nashville, Tennessee. CD4+ cells yielded CD45RA+ naive and CD45RA-negative memory subsets. The sample is drawn from a study of shared clonotypes between healthy human individuals. Whole-study findings and limits: Around 5% of naive CD4 clonotypes were common to several donors.

The data were produced by immunoSEQ multiplex PCR, yet TCRdb's version contains in-frame clones alone and is incomplete. The repertoire holds over a million clones, about four fifths seen once, with 0.55% to 0.7% in the top ten. The V and J genes are TRBV4-2 and TRBJ2-6, with D unresolved. The receptor comes from a man aged 18 to 30 in good health. Some clones in this sample may be carry-over from other donors' samples. Sequencing used memory CD4+ T cells from PBMCs. Subset denoted: CD45RA-negative fraction. CDR3 amino acids: CASSEVSGANVLTF. The CDR3 nucleotides read TGTGCCAGCAGCGAAGTGAGTGGGGCCAACGTCCTGACTTTC.